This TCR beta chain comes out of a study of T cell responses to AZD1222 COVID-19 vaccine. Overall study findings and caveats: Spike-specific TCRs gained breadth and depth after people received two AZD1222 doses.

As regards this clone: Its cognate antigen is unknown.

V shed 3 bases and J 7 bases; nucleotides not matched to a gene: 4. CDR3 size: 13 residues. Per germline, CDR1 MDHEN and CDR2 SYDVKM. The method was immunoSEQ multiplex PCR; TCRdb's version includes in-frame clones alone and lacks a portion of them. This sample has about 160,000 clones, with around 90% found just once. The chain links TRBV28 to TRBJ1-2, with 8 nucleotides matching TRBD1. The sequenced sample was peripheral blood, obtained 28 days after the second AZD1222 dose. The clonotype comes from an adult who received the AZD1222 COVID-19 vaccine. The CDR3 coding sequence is TGTGCCAGCAGTTTGGACAGGGAGGGTGGCTACACCTTC. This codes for CASSLDREGGYTF.